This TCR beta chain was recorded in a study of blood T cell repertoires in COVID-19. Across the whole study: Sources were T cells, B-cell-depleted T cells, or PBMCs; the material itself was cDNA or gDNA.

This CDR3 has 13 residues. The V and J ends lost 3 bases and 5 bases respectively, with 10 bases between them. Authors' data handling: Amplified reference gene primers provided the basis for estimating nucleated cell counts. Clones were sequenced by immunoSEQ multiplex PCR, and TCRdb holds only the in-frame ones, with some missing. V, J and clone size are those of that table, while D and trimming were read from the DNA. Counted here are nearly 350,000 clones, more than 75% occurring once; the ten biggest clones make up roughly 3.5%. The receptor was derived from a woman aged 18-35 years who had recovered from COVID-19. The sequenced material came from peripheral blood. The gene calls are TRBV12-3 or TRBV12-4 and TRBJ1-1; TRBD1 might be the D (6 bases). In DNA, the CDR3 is TGTGCCAGCAGTTTCACGGACAGAACTGAAGCTTTCTTT. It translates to CASSFTDRTEAFF.